One and the same sample provided the 8 T cell receptor beta chains below, sequenced in a study of cytomegalovirus exposure and HLA in healthy donors (dated by TCRdb to about 2017). Libraries were constructed by the immunoSEQ multiplex PCR assay. A mixture of 60 forward primers for TCR Vbeta segments and 13 reverse primers for TCR Jbeta segments was used in the multiplex PCR. The clones in this table, taken by TCRdb from immuneACCESS, are in-frame only. Not every clone is retained; where verified, under half of the shortfall comes from an unresolved V gene, and the cause of the rest is unknown. In all, the sample holds 100,000 to 150,000 clones, and more than 65% of those were seen once. Under 15% of the sample belongs to the ten largest clones. Sample: PBMCs. The receptors come from a woman aged 55-69 years in good health and CMV-seropositive.

This chain connects TRBV25-1 to TRBJ2-7; D unresolved. V lost 6 bases and J lost 9, with 12 bases in between. CDR1 and CDR2 (germline): MGHDK, SYGVNS. This CDR3 region has 11 residues. CDR3 DNA sequence: TGTGCCAGCAGCCTCAGGTTTGCGCAGTACTTC. Encoded protein: CASSLRFAQYF.

This clone was counted between two and nine times. V usage is TRBV7-9 and J usage is TRBJ1-3; D ambiguous. The CDR3 runs to 14 residues. Trimming pared 5 bases from V and 0 bases from J, leaving 8 bases between. The germline V gene encodes CDR1 SEHNR and CDR2 FQNEAQ (reference sequence). This chain's CDR3 is CASSPGHSGNTIYF. CDR3 in DNA: TGTGCCAGCAGCCCTGGCCACTCTGGAAACACCATATATTTT.

The chain employs TRBV5-6 and TRBJ1-1; 8 bases are shared with TRBD1. J lost 0 bases, V lost 3 bases, and 7 bases had no gene match. Looked up from germline, CDR1 is SGHDT and CDR2 is YYEEEE. This CDR3 contains 16 residues. DNA for the CDR3: TGTGCCAGCAGCTACCCCGGGACAGGAGTGAACACTGAAGCTTTCTTT. Residues: CASSYPGTGVNTEAFF. The variable domain in full, completed from reference TRBV5-6 and TRBJ1-1, reads DAGVTQSPTHLIKTRGQQVTLRCSPKSGHDTVSWYQQALGQGPQFIFQYYEEEERQRGNFPDRFSGHQFPNYSSELNVNALLLGDSALYLCASSYPGTGVNTEAFFGQGTRLTVV.

The V gene is TRBV12-5, the J gene TRBJ1-6, with D uncertain. Per the germline V gene, CDR1 is LGHNT and CDR2 is FRNRAP. This CDR3 has 13 amino acids. V lost 8 bases to trimming and J lost 8 bases, with 13 bases between them. The CDR3 protein is CASQDLPDSPLHF. The DNA of the CDR3 is TGTGCTAGTCAGGATCTACCAGATTCACCCCTCCACTTT.

The rearrangement uses TRBV4-2 and TRBJ1-3, with a weak D call TRBD1 (6 bases). Looked up from germline, CDR1 is LGHNA and CDR2 is YNFKEQ. This CDR3 has 16 amino acids. The V gene lost 2 bases and the J gene lost 2 bases, with 13 bases spanning the gap. CDR3 in DNA: TGTGCCAGCAGCCAACTTAGGGAGGGGGCTGGAAACACCATATATTTT. This sequence encodes CASSQLREGAGNTIYF.

This sequence joins TRBV6-1 and TRBJ2-7; D might be TRBD2 (6 bases). CDR3 length equals 14 residues. V gave up 6 bases and J gave up 2 bases, with 14 bases separating them. The V gene's germline CDR1 is MNHNS and CDR2 SASEGT. CDR3 nucleotide sequence: TGTGCCAGCAGCTCCGGGACTGGTCCCTACGAGCAGTACTTC. Encoded protein: CASSSGTGPYEQYF.

The chain joins TRBV2 to TRBJ1-2; 7 bases map to TRBD1. Per the germline V gene, CDR1 is SNHLY and CDR2 is FYNNEI. This CDR3 region has 16 residues. The V segment lost 5 bases and the J segment 0 bases; nucleotides outside the gene matches: 9. The DNA for the CDR3 is TGTGCCAGCAGTCTGACTAGGACAGGATCTAACTATGGCTACACCTTC. Encoded protein: CASSLTRTGSNYGYTF.

CDR3 coding DNA: TGCGCCAGCAGCACCCAGGGGGCGACTAATGAAAAACTGTTTTTT. Its translation is CASSTQGATNEKLFF. The rearrangement uses TRBV5-1 and TRBJ1-4; 8 bases fit TRBD1. Germline CDR1 reads SGHRS; CDR2 reads YFSETQ. J was trimmed by 2 bases and V by 4 bases; bases with no gene match: 4. The CDR3 is 15 residues long.